This entry lists 26 T cell receptor beta chains sequenced from one sample in a study of molecular identifiers for immune sequencing clone quantification. MiXCR, applied by TCRdb to the PCR reads, yields one record per CDR3 protein. The sample has more than 450,000 distinct CDR3 sequences, over 20% seen once. The sample was naive CD8+ T cells from blood, with Jurkat cell RNA spiked in. Subset of the sample: FACS-sorted CD8+CD4-CCR7+CD45RA+ naive T cells. The receptors shown here come from a human donor in good health. Some libraries in this study had Jurkat cell RNA spiked in.

The CDR3 reads CASSPSSGSTDTQYF. Written as DNA, the CDR3 is TGTGCCAGCTCACCCTCTAGCGGGAGCACAGATACGCAGTATTTT. The chain employs TRBV18 and TRBJ2-3, with 8 bases matching TRBD2. The CDR3 is made up of 15 amino acids. V gave up 3 bases and J gave up 0 bases; unmatched junction bases: 2. Germline loops: CDR1 KGHSH, CDR2 LQKENI.

This clonotype was seen repeatedly, ten times or more. V and J are TRBV21-1 and TRBJ1-3. TRBV21-1 is assigned pseudogene status. CDR3 length: 16 amino acids. CDR3 in amino acids: CASSQRPRRVENTIYF. The CDR3, as DNA: TGTGCCAGCAGCCAAAGGCCACGACGTGTCGAGAACACCATATATTTT.

V is TRBV6-5 and J is TRBJ2-3; TRBD2 aligns across 9 bases. Trimming took 2 bases from V and 6 from J; bases not matched to a gene: 6. Germline CDR1 MNHEY, CDR2 SVGAGI. CDR3 size: 15 residues. CDR3 region: CASSYISGSGDTQYF. CDR3 nucleotides: TGTGCCAGCAGTTACATTAGCGGGAGTGGGGATACGCAGTATTTT.

This clonotype occurred a few times. For the CDR3, the DNA is TGTGCCAGCAGTGACCAGGACAGGTTCCAAGAGACCCAGTACTTC. This gives the protein CASSDQDRFQETQYF. The V gene is TRBV2, the J gene TRBJ2-5; the match to TRBD1 covers 7 bases. Germline values: CDR1 SNHLY, CDR2 FYNNEI. V lost 3 bases and J lost 1; bases outside the gene matches: 5. This CDR3 has 15 residues.

There are many counts of this clonotype. The chain combines TRBV7-9 with TRBJ2-7; D is perhaps TRBD1 (6 bases). The germline V gene encodes CDR1 SEHNR and CDR2 FQNEAQ (reference sequence). CDR3 length: 12 amino acids. The V and J ends lost 5 bases and 6 bases respectively, with 11 bases between them. For the CDR3, the DNA is TGTGCCAGCAGCCACAGGGAGTTCGAGCAGTACTTC. Translated: CASSHREFEQYF.

A note on this clonotype: This may stem from a read error, because a much larger clone lies one nucleotide away. The V gene is TRBV6-6, the J gene TRBJ2-1; D is unresolved. This CDR3 is 11 amino acids long. Germline CDR1 and CDR2: MNHNY and SVGAGI (reference sequence). CDR3 residues: CASSYGNGQFF. The DNA for the CDR3 is TGTGCCAGCAGTTATGGAAATGGGCAGTTCTTC.

There are many counts of this clonotype. V and J are TRBV7-8 and TRBJ2-3; 11 nucleotides agree with TRBD2. Trimming cost V 4 bases and J 3 bases; bases outside gene matches: 6. Germline lookup yields CDR1 SGHVS and CDR2 FQNEAQ. The CDR3 covers 16 residues. The CDR3 here is CASSSILAGGTDTQYF. For the CDR3, the DNA is TGTGCCAGCAGCTCAATCCTAGCGGGGGGTACAGATACGCAGTATTTT.

This clonotype was observed a handful of times. The chain couples TRBV7-9 to TRBJ2-1; D ambiguous. This CDR3 spans 14 amino acids. Between the trimmed V and J ends, which lost 2 bases and 5 bases, there was a span of 10 bases. Germline-derived CDR1 and CDR2 are SEHNR and FQNEAQ (reference sequence). CDR3 protein: CASSLLDEDNEQFF. The CDR3 DNA sequence: TGTGCCAGCAGCTTATTGGACGAGGACAATGAGCAGTTCTTC.

On this clonotype itself: The junction departs from germline at one end; a sequencing error may be responsible. This chain connects TRBV14 to TRBJ1-1, with 7 positions matching TRBD1. The CDR3 loop spans 15 amino acids. Germline V gene data show CDR1 as SGHDN and CDR2 as FVKESK. CDR3 sequence: CAGSQVKTGRTEAFF. The DNA of the CDR3 is TGTGCCGGCAGCCAAGTGAAGACAGGGAGGACTGAAGCTTTCTTT.

This clonotype was seen many times. The chain recombines TRBV28 with TRBJ2-7, with D tentatively TRBD1 or TRBD2 (5 bases each). Germline CDR1 is MDHEN and CDR2 is SYDVKM. Trimming shortened V by 5 bases and J by 6 bases, and 20 bases separated the two germline ends. The CDR3 length is 15 residues. Here the CDR3 DNA reads TGTGCCAGCAGTGCAACCGGGACCTCAAATCCCGAGCAGTACTTC. Protein product: CASSATGTSNPEQYF.

This clonotype was seen a few times. The V gene is TRBV30, the J gene TRBJ2-3; no clear D gene. The V and J ends lost 3 bases and 10 bases respectively, with 11 bases between them. The CDR3 extends over 11 amino acids. Germline-derived CDR1 and CDR2 are GTSNPN and SVGIG (reference sequence). CDR3 protein: CAWSAVQAQYF. The CDR3 nucleotides are TGTGCCTGGAGCGCGGTGCAGGCGCAGTATTTT.

This chain uses TRBV6-2 or TRBV6-3 with TRBJ2-5; weak D call: TRBD1 (5 bases). CDR1 and CDR2 from the germline V gene are MNHEY and SVGEGT. V shed 2 bases and J shed 6 bases, with 16 bases lying between them. The CDR3 spans 15 residues. This CDR3 reads CASSYGPEGQKTQYF. DNA of the CDR3: TGTGCCAGCAGTTACGGCCCGGAAGGACAAAAGACCCAGTACTTC.

About this clonotype itself: A read error may produce the germline difference seen at one junction end. The chain has TRBV4-1 and TRBJ2-7; D is unclear. Germline V gives CDR1 MGHRA, CDR2 YSYEKL. The CDR3 consists of 13 residues. The CDR3 reads CVSSQRQLYEQYF. DNA of the CDR3: TGCGTCAGCAGCCAAAGGCAGCTTTACGAGCAGTACTTC.

This rearrangement joins TRBV4-3 to TRBJ2-7; TRBD2 aligns across 12 bases. V trimming: 0 bases; J trimming: 6 bases; junction bases outside the gene matches: 9. Germline lookup yields CDR1 LGHNA and CDR2 YSLEER. The CDR3 spans 17 residues. CDR3 in amino acids: CASSQDWASGGVGEQYF. The CDR3 DNA reads TGCGCCAGCAGCCAAGATTGGGCTAGCGGGGGGGTAGGCGAGCAGTACTTC.

A remark on this clonotype: One base away lies a much larger clone, so this may be a sequencing read error. The chain recombines TRBV4-2 with TRBJ2-1; weak D call: TRBD2 (6 bases). The germline V gene encodes CDR1 LGHNA and CDR2 YNFKEQ. Trimming cost V 1 base and J 4 bases, with 20 bases left between them. CDR3 length: 18 residues. CDR3 in amino acids: CASSQVAPGDAGYNEQFF. CDR3 in DNA: TGTGCCAGCAGCCAAGTGGCGCCGGGAGACGCCGGATACAATGAGCAGTTCTTC.

The J gene is TRBJ2-7, the V gene TRBV5-6; D is perhaps TRBD1 (5 bases). This CDR3 is built from 18 residues. The germline CDR1 and CDR2 sequences are SGHDT and YYEEEE. V was cut by 0 bases and J by 3 bases, with 22 bases left in between. The CDR3 protein is CASSLDSGFASLGYEQYF. Written as DNA, the CDR3 is TGTGCCAGCAGCTTGGATTCAGGGTTCGCCTCCTTGGGCTACGAGCAGTACTTC. Together with reference TRBV5-6 and TRBJ2-7, the CDR3 gives the full variable domain: DAGVTQSPTHLIKTRGQQVTLRCSPKSGHDTVSWYQQALGQGPQFIFQYYEEEERQRGNFPDRFSGHQFPNYSSELNVNALLLGDSALYLCASSLDSGFASLGYEQYFGPGTRLTVT.

The V and J genes are TRBV9 and TRBJ2-5; no clear D. V lost 4 bases and J lost 5, with 12 bases in between. Germline CDR1 and CDR2: SGDLS and YYNGEE. There are 13 residues in the CDR3. The CDR3 DNA sequence: TGTGCCAGCAGCCCCACAGTGAGTGAGACCCAGTACTTC. This sequence encodes CASSPTVSETQYF.

This clonotype was recorded a few times. The chain combines TRBV27 with TRBJ2-6, with D perhaps matching TRBD1 (5 bases). Trimming shortened V by 7 bases and J by 0 bases, and 10 bases separated the two germline ends. The CDR3 is 15 residues long. In germline, CDR1 is MNHEY, CDR2 SMNVEV (reference sequence). CDR3 sequence: CASTQGFSGANVLTF. The CDR3 region has the DNA TGTGCCAGCACCCAGGGATTCTCTGGGGCCAACGTCCTGACTTTC.

This clonotype came up a few times. The chain joins TRBV3-1 to TRBJ2-4; 10 bases fit TRBD1. The junction had 4 bases not matched to a gene; V was cut back by 0 bases and J by 2 bases. The germline gives CDR1 LGHDT, CDR2 YNNKEL (reference sequence). There are 17 residues in the CDR3. The CDR3 region has the DNA TGTGCCAGCAGCCAAGATCCGGGACAGGGGACCAAAAACATTCAGTACTTC. It codes for CASSQDPGQGTKNIQYF. Looking up the rest from reference TRBV3-1 and TRBJ2-4 gives the full variable domain: DTAVSQTPKYLVTQMGNDKSIKCEQNLGHDTMYWYKQDSKKFLKIMFSYNNKELIINETVPNRFSPKSPDKAHLNLHINSLELGDSAVYFCASSQDPGQGTKNIQYFGAGTRLSVL.

V gene TRBV3-1 combines with J gene TRBJ1-4; D unclear. Germline assignment: CDR1 LGHDT and CDR2 YNNKEL (reference sequence). V lost 4 bases to trimming and J lost 1 base, with 10 bases between them. CDR3 length: 15 residues. The chain's CDR3 is CASSLESETNEKLFF. Written as DNA, the CDR3 is TGTGCCAGCAGCCTGGAAAGCGAAACTAATGAAAAACTGTTTTTT. Full variable domain (outside the CDR3, taken from reference TRBV3-1 and TRBJ1-4): DTAVSQTPKYLVTQMGNDKSIKCEQNLGHDTMYWYKQDSKKFLKIMFSYNNKELIINETVPNRFSPKSPDKAHLNLHINSLELGDSAVYFCASSLESETNEKLFFGSGTQLSVL.

The chain links TRBV11-2 to TRBJ2-5; D is ambiguous. Trimming removed 1 base at V and 5 bases at J, with 8 bases between. Germline values: CDR1 SGHAT, CDR2 FQNNGV. CDR3 size: 13 residues. The CDR3 nucleotides read TGTGCCAGCAGCTTAGTGGTGTTCGAGACCCAGTACTTC. Protein sequence: CASSLVVFETQYF. The full variable domain, rest sourced from reference TRBV11-2 and TRBJ2-5, is EAGVAQSPRYKIIEKRQSVAFWCNPISGHATLYWYQQILGQGPKLLIQFQNNGVVDDSQLPKDRFSAERLKGVDSTLKIQPAKLEDSAVYLCASSLVVFETQYFGPGTRLLVL.

The gene calls are TRBV12-3 or TRBV12-4 and TRBJ1-3, with D maybe TRBD1 (6 bases). V lost 6 bases and J lost 8, with 11 bases in between. This CDR3 region has 12 residues. The CDR3 spells CASRTGLDTIYF. CDR3 in DNA: TGTGCCAGCAGAACAGGGCTAGACACCATATATTTT.

This clonotype was picked up many times. The chain employs TRBV7-9 and TRBJ1-1; maybe TRBD1 (5 bases). CDR1 is SEHNR and CDR2 is FQNEAQ in the germline V gene (reference sequence). This CDR3 contains 18 residues. V gave up 5 bases and J gave up 2 bases, with 24 bases separating them. The DNA for the CDR3 is TGTGCCAGCAGCCCACCGGCCGGGGCTCCGAGTGGAAACACTGAAGCTTTCTTT. This codes for CASSPPAGAPSGNTEAFF.

The table lists this clonotype with a few counts. This CDR3 is CASSGNEQYF. The CDR3 nucleotides are TGTGCCAGCAGTGGAAACGAGCAGTACTTC. The rearrangement links TRBV2 to TRBJ2-7; D is uncertain. This CDR3 is 10 amino acids long. The germline gives CDR1 SNHLY, CDR2 FYNNEI. The germline V and J ends were trimmed by 4 bases and 5 bases, with 3 bases remaining between them.

Turning to this clonotype: This may be a read error: a much more frequent sequence differs by one nucleotide. As the CDR3 is not closed by the conserved phenylalanine or tryptophan, this likely results from a read error. The genes are TRBV29-1 and TRBJ1-4; D ambiguous. The V gene's germline CDR1 is SQVTM and CDR2 ANQGSEA. Trimming cost V 6 bases and J 3 bases, with 14 bases left between them. There are 14 residues in the CDR3. CDR3 bases: TGCAGCGTGGCGGGAGATACCTCTAATGAAAAACTGTTTCTT. Protein: CSVAGDTSNEKLFL.

V usage is TRBV29-1 and J usage is TRBJ2-7, with D perhaps TRBD1 (6 bases). V was clipped by 5 bases and J by 6 bases, with 17 bases between them. There are 13 residues in the CDR3. Germline V gene data show CDR1 as SQVTM and CDR2 as ANQGSEA. The CDR3 spells CSVCAGALSEQYF. CDR3 coding DNA: TGCAGCGTTTGCGCAGGGGCCCTCTCCGAGCAGTACTTC.